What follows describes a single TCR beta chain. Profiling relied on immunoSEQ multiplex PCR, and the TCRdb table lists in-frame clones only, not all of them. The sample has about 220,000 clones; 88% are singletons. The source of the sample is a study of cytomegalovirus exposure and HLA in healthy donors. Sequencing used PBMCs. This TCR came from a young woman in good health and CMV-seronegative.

This CDR3 reads CASSIVPGSGNEQYF. The CDR3 bases are TGTGCCAGTAGTATAGTCCCCGGGAGTGGTAACGAGCAGTACTTC. This chain joins TRBV19 and TRBJ2-7, with TRBD2 as a possible D gene (6 bases). This CDR3 is 15 amino acids long. Germline V gene data show CDR1 as LNHDA and CDR2 as SQIVND (reference sequence). V lost 1 base, J lost 5 bases, and 15 bases lay in between.